This TCR beta chain came from a study of blood T cell repertoires in COVID-19. Trimming took 3 bases from V and 4 from J; bases not matched to a gene: 5. Germline V lookup: CDR1 SGHTA, CDR2 FQGNSA. This CDR3 region has 16 residues. This table comes from immunoSEQ multiplex PCR, and its TCRdb copy is limited to in-frame clones, with some not included. This table holds under 250,000 clones, about 80% found once. The origin of this receptor is a man aged 50-59 years with active or convalescent COVID-19. The chain has TRBV7-2 and TRBJ2-6; 8 bases line up with TRBD1. Sequencing was done on a sample of peripheral blood. The CDR3 region is CASSLTGVGGANVLTF. DNA of the CDR3: TGTGCCAGCAGCTTGACAGGGGTAGGCGGGGCCAACGTCCTGACTTTC.